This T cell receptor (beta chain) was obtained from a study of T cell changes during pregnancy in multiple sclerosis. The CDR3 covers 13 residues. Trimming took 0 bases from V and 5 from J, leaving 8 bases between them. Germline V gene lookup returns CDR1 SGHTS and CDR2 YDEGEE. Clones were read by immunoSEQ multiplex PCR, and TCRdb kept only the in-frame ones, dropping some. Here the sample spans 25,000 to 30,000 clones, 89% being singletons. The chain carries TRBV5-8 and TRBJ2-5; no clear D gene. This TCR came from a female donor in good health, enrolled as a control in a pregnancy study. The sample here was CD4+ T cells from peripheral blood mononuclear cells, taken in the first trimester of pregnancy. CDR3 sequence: CASSLDSRETQYF. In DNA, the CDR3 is TGTGCCAGCAGCTTGGACTCCCGGGAGACCCAGTACTTC. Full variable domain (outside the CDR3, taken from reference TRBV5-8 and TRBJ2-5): EAGVTQSPTHLIKTRGQQATLRCSPISGHTSVYWYQQALGLGLQFLLWYDEGEERNRGNFPPRFSGRQFPNYSSELNVNALELEDSALYLCASSLDSRETQYFGPGTRLLVL.